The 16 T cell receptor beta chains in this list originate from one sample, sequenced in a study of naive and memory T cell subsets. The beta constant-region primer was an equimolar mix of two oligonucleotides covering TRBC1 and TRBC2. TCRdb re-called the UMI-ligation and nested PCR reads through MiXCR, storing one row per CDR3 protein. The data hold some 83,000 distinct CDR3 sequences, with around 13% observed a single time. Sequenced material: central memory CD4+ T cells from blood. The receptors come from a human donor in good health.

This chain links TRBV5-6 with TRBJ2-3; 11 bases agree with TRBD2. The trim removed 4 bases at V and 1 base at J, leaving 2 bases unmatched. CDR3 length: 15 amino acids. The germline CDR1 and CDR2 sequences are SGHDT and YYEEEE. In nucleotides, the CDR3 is TGTGCCAGCAGCCAGGGACTAGCGGGCACAGATACGCAGTATTTT. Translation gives CASSQGLAGTDTQYF. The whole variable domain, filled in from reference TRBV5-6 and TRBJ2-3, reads DAGVTQSPTHLIKTRGQQVTLRCSPKSGHDTVSWYQQALGQGPQFIFQYYEEEERQRGNFPDRFSGHQFPNYSSELNVNALLLGDSALYLCASSQGLAGTDTQYFGPGTRLTVL.

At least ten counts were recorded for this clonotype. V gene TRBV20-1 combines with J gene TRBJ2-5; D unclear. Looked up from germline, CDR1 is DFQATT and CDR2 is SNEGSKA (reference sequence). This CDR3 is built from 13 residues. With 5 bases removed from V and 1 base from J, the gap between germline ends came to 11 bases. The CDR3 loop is CSAPATFQETQYF. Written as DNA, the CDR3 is TGCAGTGCTCCGGCGACTTTCCAAGAGACCCAGTACTTC.

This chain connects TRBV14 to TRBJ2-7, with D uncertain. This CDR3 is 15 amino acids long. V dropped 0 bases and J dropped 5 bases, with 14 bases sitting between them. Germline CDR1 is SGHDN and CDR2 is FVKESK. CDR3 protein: CASSQDNSPVDEQYF. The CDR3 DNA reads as TGTGCCAGCAGCCAAGATAATTCCCCGGTCGACGAGCAGTACTTC.

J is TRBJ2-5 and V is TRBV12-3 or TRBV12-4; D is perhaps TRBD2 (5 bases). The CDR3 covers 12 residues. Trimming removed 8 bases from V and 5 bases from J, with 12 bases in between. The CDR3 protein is CASGGSDETQYF. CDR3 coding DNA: TGTGCCAGCGGAGGTAGTGATGAGACCCAGTACTTC.

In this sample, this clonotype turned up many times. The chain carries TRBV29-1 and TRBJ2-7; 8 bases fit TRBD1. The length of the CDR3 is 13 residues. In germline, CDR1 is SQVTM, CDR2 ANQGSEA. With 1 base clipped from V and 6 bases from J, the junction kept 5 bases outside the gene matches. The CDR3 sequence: CSVEGQGWGEQYF. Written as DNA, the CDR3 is TGCAGCGTTGAAGGACAGGGGTGGGGCGAGCAGTACTTC.

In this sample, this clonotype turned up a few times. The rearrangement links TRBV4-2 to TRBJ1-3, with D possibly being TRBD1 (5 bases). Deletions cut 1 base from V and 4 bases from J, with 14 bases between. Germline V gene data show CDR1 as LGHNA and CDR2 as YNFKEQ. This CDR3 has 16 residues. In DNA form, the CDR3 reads TGTGCCAGCAGCCAAGTCGTGGGGGATCTAGGAAACACCATATATTTT. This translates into CASSQVVGDLGNTIYF.

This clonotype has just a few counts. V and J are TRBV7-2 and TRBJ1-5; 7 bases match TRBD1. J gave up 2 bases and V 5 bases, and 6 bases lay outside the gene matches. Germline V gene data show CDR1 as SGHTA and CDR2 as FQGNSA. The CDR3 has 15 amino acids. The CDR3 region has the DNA TGTGCCAGCAGCCGCGCAGGGGGTGGCAATCAGCCCCAGCATTTT. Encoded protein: CASSRAGGGNQPQHF.

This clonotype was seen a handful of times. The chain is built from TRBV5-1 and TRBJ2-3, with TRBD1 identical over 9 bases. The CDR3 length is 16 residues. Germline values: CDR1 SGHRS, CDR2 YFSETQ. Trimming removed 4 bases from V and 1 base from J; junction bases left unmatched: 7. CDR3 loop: CASSNRGLGGTDTQYF. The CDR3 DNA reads TGCGCCAGCAGCAACAGGGGGCTGGGTGGCACAGATACGCAGTATTTT.

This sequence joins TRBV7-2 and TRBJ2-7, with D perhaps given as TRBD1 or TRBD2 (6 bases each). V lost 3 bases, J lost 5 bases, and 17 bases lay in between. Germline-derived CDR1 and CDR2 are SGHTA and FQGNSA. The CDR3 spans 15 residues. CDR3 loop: CASSLVWGAFNEQYF. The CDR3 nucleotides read TGTGCCAGCAGCTTGGTCTGGGGGGCGTTTAACGAGCAGTACTTC.

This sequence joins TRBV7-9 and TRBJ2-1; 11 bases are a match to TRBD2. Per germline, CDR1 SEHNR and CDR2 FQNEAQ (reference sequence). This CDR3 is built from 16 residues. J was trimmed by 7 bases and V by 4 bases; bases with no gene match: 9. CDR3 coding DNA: TGTGCCAGCAGCTCTGCACTAGCGGGAGTAGTAAATGAGCAGTTCTTC. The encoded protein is CASSSALAGVVNEQFF.

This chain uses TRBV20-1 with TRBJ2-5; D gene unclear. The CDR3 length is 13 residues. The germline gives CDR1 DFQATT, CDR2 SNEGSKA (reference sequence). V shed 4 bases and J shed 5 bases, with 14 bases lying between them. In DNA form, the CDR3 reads TGCAGTGCTAAGAACACTGCGACGGAGACCCAGTACTTC. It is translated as CSAKNTATETQYF.

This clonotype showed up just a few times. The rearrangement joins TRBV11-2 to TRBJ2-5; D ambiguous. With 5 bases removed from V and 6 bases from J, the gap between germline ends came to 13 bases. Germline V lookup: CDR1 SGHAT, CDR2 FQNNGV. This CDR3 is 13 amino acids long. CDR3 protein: CASSEPLIKTQYF. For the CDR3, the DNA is TGTGCCAGCAGCGAGCCCCTAATCAAGACCCAGTACTTC. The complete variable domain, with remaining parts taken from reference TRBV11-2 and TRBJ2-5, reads EAGVAQSPRYKIIEKRQSVAFWCNPISGHATLYWYQQILGQGPKLLIQFQNNGVVDDSQLPKDRFSAERLKGVDSTLKIQPAKLEDSAVYLCASSEPLIKTQYFGPGTRLLVL.

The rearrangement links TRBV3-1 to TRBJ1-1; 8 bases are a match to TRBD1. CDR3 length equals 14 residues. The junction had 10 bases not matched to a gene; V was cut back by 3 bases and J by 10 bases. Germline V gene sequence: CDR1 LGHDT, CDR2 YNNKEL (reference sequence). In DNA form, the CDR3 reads TGTGCCAGCAGCCATCTGGACAGGGAGATTGGAGCTTTCTTT. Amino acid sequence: CASSHLDREIGAFF.

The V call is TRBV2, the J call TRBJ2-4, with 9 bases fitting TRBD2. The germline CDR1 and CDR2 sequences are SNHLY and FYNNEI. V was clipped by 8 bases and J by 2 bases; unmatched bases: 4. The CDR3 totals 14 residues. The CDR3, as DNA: TGTGCCAGCGTGCGGGAGGGCCCCAAAAACATTCAGTACTTC. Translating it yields CASVREGPKNIQYF. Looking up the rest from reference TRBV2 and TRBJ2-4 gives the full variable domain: EPEVTQTPSHQVTQMGQEVILRCVPISNHLYFYWYRQILGQKVEFLVSFYNNEISEKSEIFDDQFSVERPDGSNFTLKIRSTKLEDSAMYFCASVREGPKNIQYFGAGTRLSVL.

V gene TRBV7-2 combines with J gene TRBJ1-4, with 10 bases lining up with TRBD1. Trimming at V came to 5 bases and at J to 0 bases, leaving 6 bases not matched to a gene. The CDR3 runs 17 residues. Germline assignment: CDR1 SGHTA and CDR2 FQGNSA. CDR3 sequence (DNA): TGTGCCAGCAGCCCTCGACAGGGGGCGGCAACTAATGAAAAACTGTTTTTT. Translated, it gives CASSPRQGAATNEKLFF.

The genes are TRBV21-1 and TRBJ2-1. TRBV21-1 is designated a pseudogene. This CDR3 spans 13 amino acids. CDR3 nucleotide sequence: TGTGCCAGCAGCACGATACACGACAATGAGCAGTTCTTC. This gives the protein CASSTIHDNEQFF.